This TCR beta chain originates from a study of long-term antiretroviral therapy in people with HIV. Study-wide findings and caveats: HIV repertoires had narrower CDR3 length ranges than controls. Upon ART, diversity increased but remained lower than transplant donor controls.

DNA was extracted from roughly 1-10 million thawed cryopreserved PBMC. On this clone: Its specificity is unknown.

Sequencing relied on immunoSEQ assay v3.0, run at survey level. Per sample, sequencing targeted roughly 35,000-50,000 T-cell genomes. Clones were read by immunoSEQ multiplex PCR, and TCRdb kept only the in-frame ones, dropping some. The profile shows about 14,000 clones, more than 60% of them singletons. The CDR3 extends over 16 amino acids. CDR1 LGHNA and CDR2 YNFKEQ come from the germline V gene. V shed 0 bases and J shed 0 bases, with 9 bases lying between them. This receptor was obtained from a man aged 35-49 years with HIV. The V gene is TRBV4-2, the J gene TRBJ1-3; TRBD1 might be the D (5 bases). This specimen was unsorted PBMCs, taken 1.3 years before starting antiretroviral therapy. The CDR3 DNA reads TGTGCCAGCAGCCAAGAGCAGACAGTCTCTGGAAACACCATATATTTT. It translates to CASSQEQTVSGNTIYF.